Following are 4 T cell receptor beta chains from one sample sequenced in a study of OX40 agonist ivuxolimab in advanced cancers. Assay: immunoSEQ multiplex PCR; the TCRdb copy retains only in-frame clones and omits some. The table shows 45,000 to 65,000 clones, with approximately 89% occurring only once. This specimen consisted of CD4+ or CD8+ T cells sorted from blood, obtained in a trial of the OX40 agonist ivuxolimab. The receptor set was obtained from an adult with an advanced solid tumor such as melanoma, head and neck, liver or kidney cancer.

The V call is TRBV10-3, the J call TRBJ1-5; D ambiguous. CDR1 and CDR2 from the germline V gene are ENHRY and SYGVKD. This CDR3 has 20 amino acids. V was trimmed by 3 bases and J by 2 bases, leaving 26 bases between them. The CDR3 spells CAISDLVPGNDGRGNQPQHF. DNA of the CDR3: TGTGCCATCAGTGACCTCGTTCCAGGCAACGACGGTCGGGGCAATCAGCCCCAGCATTTT.

V usage is TRBV27 and J usage is TRBJ1-5; tentatively, D is TRBD1 (6 bases). V lost 1 base to trimming and J lost 6 bases, with 10 bases between them. The CDR3 is 14 residues long. The germline CDR1 and CDR2 sequences are MNHEY and SMNVEV (reference sequence). The CDR3 bases are TGTGCCAGCAGTTTATGGGGGGGGCTTCAGCCCCAGCATTTT. Translation gives CASSLWGGLQPQHF.

This chain links TRBV27 with TRBJ2-2; D is unresolved. Between the trimmed V and J ends, which lost 5 bases and 5 bases, there was a span of 12 bases. CDR1 is MNHEY, CDR2 SMNVEV, per germline (reference sequence). The CDR3 contains 14 residues. Here the CDR3 reads CASSPSGRTGELFF. The DNA for the CDR3 is TGTGCCAGCAGTCCTTCCGGACGGACCGGGGAGCTGTTTTTT.

V usage is TRBV4-3 and J usage is TRBJ2-3, with D possibly matching TRBD1 (6 bases). Germline V gene sequence: CDR1 LGHNA, CDR2 YSLEER. CDR3 length: 14 amino acids. The V and J ends lost 2 bases and 6 bases respectively, with 12 bases between them. Here the CDR3 reads CASSQHRTGDTQYF. In nucleotides, the CDR3 is TGCGCCAGCAGCCAACATAGAACAGGGGATACGCAGTATTTT.